The 10 T cell receptor beta chains below were found in one sample sequenced in a study of graft-versus-host responses after intestinal transplantation (dated by TCRdb to the early 2020s). Library method: the immunoSEQ multiplex PCR assay. The table was pulled from immuneACCESS by TCRdb, which kept in-frame rearrangements only. Such tables lose some clones; where checked, under half of the loss comes from unresolved V genes, and the rest has no known cause. Within this sample are 74,000 or so clones, with 80% to 95% of them counted one time only. The ten largest clonotypes hold roughly 0.72% of the sample. The material sequenced was PBMCs, taken 98 days after intestinal transplantation. The origin of the receptors is a human patient who received an intestinal transplant, so some T cells may come from the graft donor.

The V and J genes are TRBV29-1 and TRBJ1-1; 7 bases line up with TRBD1. Trimming took 7 bases from V and 0 from J; bases not matched to a gene: 5. The CDR3 is made up of 13 amino acids. In germline, CDR1 is SQVTM, CDR2 ANQGSEA. The CDR3 sequence: CSATGVMNTEAFF. The CDR3, as DNA: TGCAGCGCCACAGGGGTCATGAACACTGAAGCTTTCTTT. Filled out from reference TRBV29-1 and TRBJ1-1, the complete variable domain reads SAVISQKPSRDICQRGTSLTIQCQVDSQVTMMFWYRQQPGQSLTLIATANQGSEATYESGFVIDKFPISRPNLTFSTLTVSNMSPEDSSIYLCSATGVMNTEAFFGQGTRLTVV.

The chain couples TRBV10-3 to TRBJ1-5, with a weak D call TRBD1 (5 bases). Looked up from germline, CDR1 is ENHRY and CDR2 is SYGVKD. This CDR3 has 13 residues. The V gene lost 8 bases and the J gene lost 1 base, with 9 bases spanning the gap. The CDR3 protein is CAIGRGSNQPQHF. CDR3 in DNA: TGTGCCATCGGCCGGGGGAGCAATCAGCCCCAGCATTTT.

This clone was counted once. The chain recombines TRBV7-6 with TRBJ2-3; 12 bases agree with TRBD2. Germline V gene data show CDR1 as SGHVS and CDR2 as FNYEAQ. Trimming cost V 5 bases and J 3 bases; bases outside gene matches: 15. This CDR3 spans 19 amino acids. The CDR3 region is CASSALAGGRRGSTDTQYF. The CDR3 DNA follows: TGTGCCAGCAGCGCCCTAGCGGGAGGGCGTCGCGGGAGTACAGATACGCAGTATTTT.

The V and J genes are TRBV9 and TRBJ1-1; 8 nucleotides match TRBD1. Germline V lookup: CDR1 SGDLS, CDR2 YYNGEE. The CDR3 loop spans 13 amino acids. J lost 6 bases, V lost 4 bases, and 5 bases had no gene match. The CDR3 sequence is CASSTDRGAEAFF. As DNA, the CDR3 is TGTGCCAGCAGCACCGACAGGGGAGCTGAAGCTTTCTTT.

The chain is built from TRBV9 and TRBJ2-1; 12 bases match TRBD2. The V gene end was trimmed by 4 bases and the J gene end by 10 bases; junction bases not matched to a gene: 12. This CDR3 region has 16 residues. The germline gives CDR1 SGDLS, CDR2 YYNGEE. The DNA of the CDR3 is TGTGCCAGCAGCCCCGGGGTTACTAGCGGGAGGATCGAGCAGTTCTTC. Protein: CASSPGVTSGRIEQFF.

The rearrangement joins TRBV27 to TRBJ2-7, with D hard to call. V gave up 3 bases and J gave up 3 bases, with 3 bases separating them. This CDR3 is built from 11 residues. Germline CDR1 and CDR2: MNHEY and SMNVEV (reference sequence). The DNA for the CDR3 is TGTGCCAGCAGTTTCGGCTACGAGCAGTACTTC. Its translation: CASSFGYEQYF.

The chain uses TRBV27 and TRBJ2-1; 9 nucleotides agree with TRBD2. This CDR3 has 12 residues. CDR1 is MNHEY and CDR2 is SMNVEV in the germline V gene (reference sequence). CDR3 DNA: TGTGTCGCGACTAGCGGAAACAATGAGCAGTTCTTC. Amino acid sequence: CVATSGNNEQFF.

The J gene is TRBJ1-4, the V gene TRBV29-1, with 9 nucleotides matching TRBD1. The CDR3 extends over 13 amino acids. Germline lookup yields CDR1 SQVTM and CDR2 ANQGSEA. V was clipped by 6 bases and J by 15 bases; unmatched bases: 14. The CDR3 bases are TGCAGCGTGAGATCCGCCGGGGGGGACAGGGTGTTTTTT. Residues: CSVRSAGGDRVFF. Drawing the rest from reference TRBV29-1 and TRBJ1-4, the complete variable domain is SAVISQKPSRDICQRGTSLTIQCQVDSQVTMMFWYRQQPGQSLTLIATANQGSEATYESGFVIDKFPISRPNLTFSTLTVSNMSPEDSSIYLCSVRSAGGDRVFFGSGTQLSVL.

V is TRBV5-4 and J is TRBJ2-3; 9 bases are shared with TRBD1. This CDR3 is built from 16 residues. Germline CDR1 and CDR2: SGHNT and YYREEE (reference sequence). The trim removed 2 bases at V and 0 bases at J, leaving 4 bases unmatched. The CDR3 here is CASSLGDRVSTDTQYF. In DNA, the CDR3 is TGTGCCAGCAGCTTAGGGGACAGGGTTAGCACAGATACGCAGTATTTT.

Within the sample, this clone is medium-sized (0.01 to 0.1%). The J gene is TRBJ2-7, the V gene TRBV18, with 7 bases fitting TRBD2. The CDR3 has 15 residues. Germline trimming cut 3 bases from V and 6 bases from J; bases unmatched to any gene: 11. From germline, CDR1 is KGHSH and CDR2 LQKENI. CDR3 in amino acids: CASSPNGGGSGEQYF. For the CDR3, the DNA is TGTGCCAGCTCACCTAACGGGGGAGGGTCTGGCGAGCAGTACTTC.